Listed below are T cell receptor beta chains from one sample, sequenced in a study of CD8+CD57+ T cells in acquired aplastic anemia. TCRdb itself ran the reads through MiXCR, one entry per CDR3 protein. This table holds 300,000 or so distinct CDR3 sequences, about three fifths found once. Sequencing was done on a sample of sorted CD4+, CD8+, or CD8+CD57+ T cells (not recorded which) from PBMCs. The receptors were sampled from a human donor with aplastic anemia. Each CDR3 is given with its conserved first and last residue. D genes are given only for firm matches. Where a row states a size, it is once, few, many or the class of an expanded clone; other rows omit it.

v_call	clone_size	j_call	d_call	cdr3_aa	cdr3_nt
TRBV9	.	TRBJ1-2	TRBD1	CASSVGSEGASGYTF	TGTGCCAGCAGCGTAGGTTCGGAGGGGGCCAGTGGCTACACCTTC
TRBV7-2	.	TRBJ1-6	TRBD1	CASSLVDRDRANSPLHF	TGTGCCAGCAGCTTAGTGGACCGGGACAGGGCTAATTCACCCCTCCACTTT
TRBV29-1	many	TRBJ2-7	TRBD2	CSVASGRYEQYF	TGCAGCGTTGCGAGCGGGAGGTACGAGCAGTACTTC
TRBV10-2	many	TRBJ1-4	.	CASSERGLGEKLFF	TGCGCCAGCAGTGAAAGAGGGCTGGGTGAAAAACTGTTTTTT
TRBV9	.	TRBJ2-5	TRBD2	CASSVGGGLAGGQETQYF	TGTGCCAGCAGCGTAGGGGGGGGACTAGCGGGGGGACAAGAGACCCAGTACTTC
TRBV20-1	.	TRBJ2-1	.	CSAREARVSSYNEQFF	TGCAGTGCTAGAGAGGCAAGGGTGAGCTCCTACAATGAGCAGTTCTTC
TRBV20-1	.	TRBJ2-1	TRBD1	CSARDTGGGGNEQFF	TGCAGTGCTAGAGATACAGGGGGCGGCGGGAATGAGCAGTTCTTC
TRBV9	.	TRBJ2-2	.	CASSRAAGELFF	TGTGCCAGCTCGAGGGCCGCCGGGGAGCTGTTTTTT
TRBV7-2	.	TRBJ2-6	.	CASSLSRASGANVLTF	TGTGCCAGCAGCTTATCCAGGGCCTCTGGGGCCAACGTCCTGACTTTC
TRBV2	.	TRBJ2-1	TRBD2	CATHIEGRGPFF	TGTGCCACGCACATAGAAGGGAGGGGTCCGTTCTTC